This T cell receptor (beta chain) stems from a study of cytomegalovirus exposure and HLA in healthy donors. Primers included in the PCR were 60 Vbeta and 13 Jbeta primers. Repertoires were generated with immunoSEQ multiplex PCR, while TCRdb's copy carries only in-frame clones and drops some. The sample lists fewer than 200,000 clones; 70% to 80% were seen once. The V segment lost 5 bases and the J segment 10 bases; nucleotides outside the gene matches: 13. This CDR3 comprises 15 residues. CDR1 and CDR2 from the germline V gene are SGHTA and FQGTGA. The TCR originated in a woman in her twenties or thirties in good health and CMV-seropositive. The rearrangement joins TRBV7-3 to TRBJ2-1, with TRBD2 matching over 8 bases. The source material was PBMCs. This chain's CDR3 is CASSESGGNTEEQFF. The CDR3 bases are TGTGCCAGCAGCGAAAGCGGGGGTAACACCGAGGAGCAGTTCTTC.